Each of the 12 T cell receptor beta chains below was sequenced from the same sample in a study of T cells after yellow fever vaccination. MiXCR, run by TCRdb on the 5' RACE reads, gives a single entry per CDR3 protein. The table lists about 260,000 distinct CDR3 sequences, around 5.2% of them singletons. The sequencing here drew on CD4+ T cells sorted from PBMCs, taken on the day of the yellow fever booster vaccination. These receptors were obtained from a man younger than 35 who received the YFV17D yellow fever vaccine.

There are a few counts of this clonotype. The gene calls are TRBV5-4 and TRBJ2-7; TRBD2 aligns across 9 bases. In germline, CDR1 is SGHNT, CDR2 YYREEE (reference sequence). The junction had 19 bases not matched to a gene; V was cut back by 9 bases and J by 0 bases. CDR3 size: 18 residues. The CDR3 nucleotides read TGTGCCACCATCAATCGGCGGCGGGGGGGCATCCCCTCCTACGAGCAGTACTTC. Its translation: CATINRRRGGIPSYEQYF.

This clonotype turned up a few times. V is TRBV7-9 and J is TRBJ2-7, with D possibly being TRBD1 (5 bases). V was trimmed by 1 base and J by 6 bases, leaving 19 bases between them. CDR1 and CDR2 from the germline V gene are SEHNR and FQNEAQ (reference sequence). The CDR3 loop spans 16 amino acids. For the CDR3, the DNA is TGTGCCAGCAGCTTAGACATCTCGGACACCTACGTCGAGCAGTACTTC. Translated, it gives CASSLDISDTYVEQYF.

This clonotype was found many times. Here the CDR3 DNA reads TGCGCCAGCAGCCAAGGGCCAGGACGAGAAGAGACCCAGTACTTC. Its protein product is CASSQGPGREETQYF. The chain carries TRBV4-1 and TRBJ2-5; D unresolved. This CDR3 has 15 residues. Per the germline V gene, CDR1 is MGHRA and CDR2 is YSYEKL. The V end was cut by 1 base, the J end by 3 bases, with 12 bases between.

This clonotype was recorded a few times. The chain uses TRBV6-5 and TRBJ1-1; D remains unclear. V was cut by 0 bases and J by 1 base, with 12 bases left in between. Germline CDR1 is MNHEY and CDR2 is SVGAGI. The CDR3 spans 16 residues. The CDR3 bases are TGTGCCAGCAGTTACTCGACACGGGGTAAGAACACTGAAGCTTTCTTT. Its translation: CASSYSTRGKNTEAFF.

This sequence joins TRBV7-3 and TRBJ2-3, with 9 bases lining up with TRBD2. Per the germline V gene, CDR1 is SGHTA and CDR2 is FQGTGA. Trimming removed 2 bases from V and 4 bases from J; junction bases left unmatched: 10. This CDR3 is 17 amino acids long. This CDR3 is CASSLQAAGGLADTQYF. The CDR3 DNA reads TGTGCCAGCAGCTTACAAGCCGCGGGGGGGCTCGCAGATACGCAGTATTTT.

The table lists this clonotype with many counts. CDR3: CSARGGWTEAFF. DNA of the CDR3: TGCAGTGCTAGAGGGGGTTGGACTGAAGCTTTCTTT. The V call is TRBV20-1, the J call TRBJ1-1; D not certain. CDR1 and CDR2 (germline): DFQATT, SNEGSKA (reference sequence). This CDR3 comprises 12 residues. V was trimmed by 1 base and J by 5 bases, leaving 8 bases between them.

This clonotype was seen ten or more times. CDR3 protein: CATSDGGYTDTQYF. The CDR3 nucleotides read TGTGCCACCAGTGATGGTGGTTACACAGATACGCAGTATTTT. The genes are TRBV24-1 and TRBJ2-3; no clear D. There are 14 residues in the CDR3. Trimming stripped 3 bases from V and 2 bases from J, with 8 bases between. In germline, CDR1 is KGHDR, CDR2 SFDVKD.

A few counts support this clonotype. This chain uses TRBV7-2 with TRBJ1-2; 7 bases align to TRBD1. Germline V gene data show CDR1 as SGHTA and CDR2 as FQGNSA. J gave up 4 bases and V 3 bases, and 8 bases lay outside the gene matches. The length of the CDR3 is 15 residues. For the CDR3, the DNA is TGTGCCAGCAGCTTCGTGGGACAGTTCAGCTATGGCTACACCTTC. It translates to CASSFVGQFSYGYTF.

This clonotype was found a few times. The chain has TRBV5-4 and TRBJ2-1; TRBD2 aligns across 13 bases. V lost 4 bases and J lost 8; bases outside the gene matches: 6. Germline CDR1 reads SGHNT; CDR2 reads YYREEE (reference sequence). The length of the CDR3 is 15 residues. The DNA of the CDR3 is TGTGCCAGCAGCACCAGGACTAGCGGGGGAGATGAGCAGTTCTTC. Translation gives CASSTRTSGGDEQFF.

V and J are TRBV4-1 and TRBJ2-1, with TRBD2 matching 9 bases. Unmatched junction bases numbered 16, after V lost 9 bases and J lost 7 bases. The germline gives CDR1 MGHRA, CDR2 YSYEKL. This CDR3 spans 16 amino acids. In DNA, the CDR3 is TGCGCCAGTTCGGACGGGAGCGATAGCGGGGGAAATGAGCAGTTCTTC. This codes for CASSDGSDSGGNEQFF.

This clonotype was seen at least ten times. This rearrangement joins TRBV18 to TRBJ2-7; D is ambiguous. CDR1 and CDR2 from the germline V gene are KGHSH and LQKENI. This CDR3 has 13 amino acids. Trimming removed 1 base at V and 7 bases at J, with 11 bases between. CDR3: CASSPLNIGEQYV. Written as DNA, the CDR3 is TGTGCCAGCTCACCACTCAACATTGGAGAGCAGTACGTC.

This clonotype was observed a handful of times. V usage is TRBV3-2 and J usage is TRBJ1-1. TRBV3-2 is a pseudogene locus. This CDR3 comprises 15 residues. Written as DNA, the CDR3 is TGTGCCAGCAGCCCCATGATCGTGGAGGCCTCTGAAGCTTTCTTT. The encoded protein is CASSPMIVEASEAFF.